This T cell receptor (beta chain) was captured in a study of cytomegalovirus exposure and HLA in healthy donors. Overall study: Of all 400 or so donors who were genotyped, 75% to 90% belonged to the Caucasian-associated ancestry cluster.

Findings and caveats of the study: Later analysis demonstrated an association between a missense DCLRE1C variant and TCR beta V- and J-gene trimming.

In the PCR, 60 Vbeta and 13 Jbeta primers were used. Libraries were prepared by immunoSEQ multiplex PCR; TCRdb keeps only in-frame clonotypes and omits some of them. The sample contains just over 150,000 clones, about 85% of which appear only once. Concerning this clone itself: The antigen is undetermined.

The germline V and J ends were trimmed by 0 bases and 0 bases, with 9 bases remaining between them. Germline V gene sequence: CDR1 SGDLS, CDR2 YYNGEE. The CDR3 spans 16 residues. This receptor was obtained from a man younger than 35 in good health and CMV-seropositive. The sequencing input was PBMCs. V usage is TRBV9 and J usage is TRBJ2-2; D gene ambiguous. The CDR3 protein is CASSVEGRSNTGELFF. The CDR3 DNA sequence: TGTGCCAGCAGCGTAGAAGGCAGGTCGAACACCGGGGAGCTGTTTTTT.